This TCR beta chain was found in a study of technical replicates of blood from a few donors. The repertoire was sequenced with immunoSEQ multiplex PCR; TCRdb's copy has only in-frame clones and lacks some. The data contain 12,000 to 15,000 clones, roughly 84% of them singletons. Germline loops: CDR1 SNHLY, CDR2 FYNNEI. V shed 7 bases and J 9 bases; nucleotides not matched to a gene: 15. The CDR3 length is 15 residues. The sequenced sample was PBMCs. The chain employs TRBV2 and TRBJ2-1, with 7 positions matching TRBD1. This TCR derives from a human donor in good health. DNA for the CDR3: TGTGCCAGCACCCGGGACAGAGGTTTACGGGGTGAGCAGTTCTTC. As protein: CASTRDRGLRGEQFF.